Shown below are 9 T cell receptor beta chains from a single sample sequenced in a study of blood T cells in healthy people across ages. Primers used in a second PCR of roughly 6 to 11 cycles were a sample-barcoded 5' primer and a J-beta primer mix. Via MiXCR, TCRdb re-called the 5' RACE reads, giving one row per CDR3 protein. The sample has over 600,000 distinct CDR3 sequences, 40% to 45% seen once; the top ten hold 30%. The sample was blood. Receptors were obtained from a man at least 80 years old in good health.

V gene TRBV6-2 or TRBV6-3 combines with J gene TRBJ1-1, with TRBD1 matching 11 bases. The CDR3 has 17 amino acids. V shed 6 bases, J shed 4 bases, and the junction held 13 bases outside the gene matches. Germline V gene data show CDR1 as MNHEY and CDR2 as SVGEGT. Here the CDR3 DNA reads TGTGCCAGCAGGAACCTTCCCCGGGACAGGGGGATCACTGAAGCTTTCTTT. This translates into CASRNLPRDRGITEAFF.

This chain uses TRBV28 with TRBJ2-5, with D unclear. V was cut by 4 bases and J by 11 bases, with 32 bases left in between. The CDR3 is 18 amino acids. Looked up from germline, CDR1 is MDHEN and CDR2 is SYDVKM. The CDR3 DNA sequence: TGTGCCAGCAGTTCAAACTCCTTTGGCTACTCGCCGGGCAATGAGCAGTACTTC. Its protein product is CASSSNSFGYSPGNEQYF. Full variable domain (remainder filled in from reference TRBV28 and TRBJ2-5): DVKVTQSSRYLVKRTGEKVFLECVQDMDHENMFWYRQDPGLGLRLIYFSYDVKMKEKGDIPEGYSVSREKKERFSLILESASTNQTSMYLCASSSNSFGYSPGNEQYFGPGTRLLVL.

The chain carries TRBV25-1 and TRBJ1-4; a possible D gene is TRBD1 (5 bases). Germline assignment: CDR1 MGHDK and CDR2 SYGVNS. The CDR3 sequence is 15 residues long. V was cut by 4 bases and J by 6 bases, with 15 bases left in between. CDR3 amino acids: CASSGATSRDEKLFF. The CDR3 DNA reads as TGTGCCAGCAGTGGCGCAACGTCCAGGGATGAAAAACTGTTTTTT.

The chain recombines TRBV14 with TRBJ2-1; maybe TRBD2 (7 bases). Germline assignment: CDR1 SGHDN and CDR2 FVKESK. The CDR3 runs to 16 residues. Trimming removed 1 base at V and 7 bases at J, with 17 bases between. In nucleotides, the CDR3 is TGTGCCAGCAGCCAAGTGCTGTGGGGGGGCCGAAATGAGCAGTTCTTC. It encodes CASSQVLWGGRNEQFF.

The chain recombines TRBV28 with TRBJ1-5, with a weak D call TRBD1 (5 bases). This CDR3 has 15 amino acids. CDR1 is MDHEN and CDR2 is SYDVKM in the germline V gene. The V end was cut by 6 bases, the J end by 1 base, with 13 bases between. The CDR3 loop is CASSSMGRSNQPQHF. CDR3 sequence (DNA): TGTGCCAGCAGCTCTATGGGGCGGAGCAATCAGCCCCAGCATTTT.

The rearrangement uses TRBV20-1 and TRBJ1-5; 9 bases align to TRBD1. Germline V CDR1 and CDR2: DFQATT, SNEGSKA (reference sequence). This CDR3 is 17 amino acids long. V dropped 0 bases and J dropped 4; count of bases not matched to a gene: 10. The DNA for the CDR3 is TGCAGTGCTAGAGATCCGACAGGGGGTCAGCCGAATCAGCCCCAGCATTTT. This sequence encodes CSARDPTGGQPNQPQHF.

The genes are TRBV20-1 and TRBJ2-5, with D perhaps TRBD1 (5 bases). The CDR3 has 14 residues. Trimming cost V 0 bases and J 4 bases, with 12 bases left between them. Germline V gene lookup returns CDR1 DFQATT and CDR2 SNEGSKA (reference sequence). For the CDR3, the DNA is TGCAGTGCTAGAGATGGGGCTAGTGGAGAGACCCAGTACTTC. The encoded protein is CSARDGASGETQYF.

The chain recombines TRBV6-5 with TRBJ2-3; TRBD2 might be the D (5 bases). The CDR3 is 16 residues long. V lost 4 bases, J lost 0 bases, and 14 bases lay in between. CDR1 and CDR2 from the germline V gene are MNHEY and SVGAGI. The CDR3 sequence: CASSSSRLTSTDTQYF. The CDR3 nucleotides read TGTGCCAGCAGTTCGAGCAGACTAACTAGCACAGATACGCAGTATTTT.

The chain is built from TRBV2 and TRBJ2-3; D remains ambiguous. This CDR3 has 16 residues. Germline V gives CDR1 SNHLY, CDR2 FYNNEI. Trimming left V 8 bases short and J 1 base short, with 19 bases between. The chain's CDR3 is CASVPEDVYGTDTQYF. The DNA for the CDR3 is TGTGCCAGCGTACCCGAGGATGTTTATGGCACAGATACGCAGTATTTT.